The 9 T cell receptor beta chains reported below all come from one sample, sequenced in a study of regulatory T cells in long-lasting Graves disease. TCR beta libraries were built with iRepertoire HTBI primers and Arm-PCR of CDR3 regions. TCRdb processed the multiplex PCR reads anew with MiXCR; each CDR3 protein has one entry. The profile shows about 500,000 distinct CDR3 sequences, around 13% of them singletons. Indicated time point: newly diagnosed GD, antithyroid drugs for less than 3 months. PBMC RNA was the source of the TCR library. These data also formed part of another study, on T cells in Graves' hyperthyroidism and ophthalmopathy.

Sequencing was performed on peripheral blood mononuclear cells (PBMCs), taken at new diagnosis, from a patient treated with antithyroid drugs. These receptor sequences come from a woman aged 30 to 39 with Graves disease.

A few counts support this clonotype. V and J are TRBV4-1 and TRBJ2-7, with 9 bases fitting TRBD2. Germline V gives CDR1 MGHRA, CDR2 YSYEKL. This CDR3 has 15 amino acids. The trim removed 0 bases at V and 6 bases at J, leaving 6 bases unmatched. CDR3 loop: CASSQDTAGGVEQYF. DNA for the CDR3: TGCGCCAGCAGCCAAGACACGGCGGGAGGGGTCGAGCAGTACTTC.

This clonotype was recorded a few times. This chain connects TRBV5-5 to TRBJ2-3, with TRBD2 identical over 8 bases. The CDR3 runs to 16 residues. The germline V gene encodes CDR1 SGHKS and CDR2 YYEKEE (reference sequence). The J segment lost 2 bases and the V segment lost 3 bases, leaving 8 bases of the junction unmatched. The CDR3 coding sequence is TGTGCCAGCAGCTCAAGAGCGGGGGCAAACACAGATACGCAGTATTTT. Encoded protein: CASSSRAGANTDTQYF.

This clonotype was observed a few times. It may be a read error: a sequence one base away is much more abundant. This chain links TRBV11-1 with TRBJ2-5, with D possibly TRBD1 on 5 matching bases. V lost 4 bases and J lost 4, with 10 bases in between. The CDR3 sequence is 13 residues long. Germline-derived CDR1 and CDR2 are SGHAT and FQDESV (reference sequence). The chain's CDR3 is CASSSKQGETQYF. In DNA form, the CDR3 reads TGTGCCAGCAGCTCCAAGCAGGGAGAGACCCAGTACTTC.

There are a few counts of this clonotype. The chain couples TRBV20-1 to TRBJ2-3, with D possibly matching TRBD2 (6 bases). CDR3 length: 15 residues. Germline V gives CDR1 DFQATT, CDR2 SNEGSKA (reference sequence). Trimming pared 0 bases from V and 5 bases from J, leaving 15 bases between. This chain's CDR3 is CSARDGRERKDTQYF. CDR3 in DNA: TGCAGTGCTAGAGATGGCCGGGAGCGGAAAGATACGCAGTATTTT.

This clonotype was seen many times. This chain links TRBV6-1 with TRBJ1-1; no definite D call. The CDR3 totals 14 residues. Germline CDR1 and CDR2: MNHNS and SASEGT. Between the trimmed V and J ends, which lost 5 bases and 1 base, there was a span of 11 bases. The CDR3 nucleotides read TGTGCCAGCAGTACGGATCGGCGGAACACTGAAGCTTTCTTT. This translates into CASSTDRRNTEAFF.

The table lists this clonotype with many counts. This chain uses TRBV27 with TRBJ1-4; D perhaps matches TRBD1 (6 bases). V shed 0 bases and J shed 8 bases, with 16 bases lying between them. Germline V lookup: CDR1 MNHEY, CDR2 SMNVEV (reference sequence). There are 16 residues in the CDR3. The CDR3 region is CASSLSTGTYREKLFF. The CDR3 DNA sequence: TGTGCCAGCAGTTTATCAACCGGGACATATCGAGAAAAACTGTTTTTT. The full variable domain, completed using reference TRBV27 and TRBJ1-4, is EAQVTQNPRYLITVTGKKLTVTCSQNMNHEYMSWYRQDPGLGLRQIYYSMNVEVTDKGDVPEGYKVSRKEKRNFPLILESPSPNQTSLYFCASSLSTGTYREKLFFGSGTQLSVL.

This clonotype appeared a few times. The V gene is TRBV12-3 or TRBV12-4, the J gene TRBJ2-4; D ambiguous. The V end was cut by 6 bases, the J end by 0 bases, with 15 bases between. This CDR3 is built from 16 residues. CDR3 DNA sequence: TGTGCCAGCAGCTTCGGCTGGGTCAGAGCCAAAAACATTCAGTACTTC. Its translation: CASSFGWVRAKNIQYF.

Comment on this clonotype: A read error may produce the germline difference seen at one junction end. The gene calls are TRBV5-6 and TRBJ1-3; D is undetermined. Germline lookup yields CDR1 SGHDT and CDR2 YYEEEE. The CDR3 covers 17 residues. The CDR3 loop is CASSLGPALHSGNTTYF. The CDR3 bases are TGTGCCAGCAGCTTGGGACCGGCACTTCACTCTGGAAACACCACATATTTT. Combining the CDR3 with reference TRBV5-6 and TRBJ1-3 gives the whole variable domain DAGVTQSPTHLIKTRGQQVTLRCSPKSGHDTVSWYQQALGQGPQFIFQYYEEEERQRGNFPDRFSGHQFPNYSSELNVNALLLGDSALYLCASSLGPALHSGNTTYFGEGSWLTVV.

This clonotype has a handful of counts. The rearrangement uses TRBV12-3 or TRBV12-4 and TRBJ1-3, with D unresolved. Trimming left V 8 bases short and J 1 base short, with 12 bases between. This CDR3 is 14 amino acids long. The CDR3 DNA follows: TGTGCCAGCCGCCCCGACATATCTGGAAACACCATATATTTT. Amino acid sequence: CASRPDISGNTIYF.